The rows below give T cell receptor beta chains drawn from one sample of a study of shared clonotypes between healthy human individuals. Assay used: immunoSEQ multiplex PCR; TCRdb lists only in-frame clones, some missing. The sample yields approximately 1,500,000 clones, around 97% seen once. The sample taken for sequencing was naive CD4+ T cells sorted from blood. The receptors originated from a man between 25 and 39 years old in good health. The CDR3 runs from the conserved cysteine through the conserved F or W. Fields, in order: J gene, D gene, clone size, V gene, CDR3 protein, CDR3 DNA. D genes are given only for firm matches. For some rows the clone size is stated as once, few or many, or as a class when expanded; others skip it.

J gene: TRBJ2-7
D gene: .
clone size: .
V gene: TRBV6-5
CDR3 protein: CASSLQRISYEQYF
CDR3 DNA: TGTGCCAGCAGCCTACAACGGATCTCCTACGAGCAGTACTTC

J gene: TRBJ2-2
D gene: .
clone size: .
V gene: TRBV10-1
CDR3 protein: CASSRRGLGTNTGELFF
CDR3 DNA: TGCGCCAGCAGCCGACGAGGTTTGGGTACTAACACCGGGGAGCTGTTTTTT

J gene: TRBJ2-5
D gene: .
clone size: .
V gene: TRBV7-2
CDR3 protein: CASSKTGETQYF
CDR3 DNA: TGTGCCAGCAGCAAGACGGGAGAGACCCAGTACTTC

J gene: TRBJ2-7
D gene: .
clone size: .
V gene: TRBV5-1
CDR3 protein: CASSRDKSYEQYF
CDR3 DNA: TGCGCCAGCAGCAGGGACAAATCCTACGAGCAGTACTTC

J gene: TRBJ1-5
D gene: TRBD1
clone size: .
V gene: TRBV28
CDR3 protein: CASSSPGQNQPQHF
CDR3 DNA: TGTGCCAGCAGTTCACCGGGACAGAATCAGCCCCAGCATTTT

J gene: TRBJ2-1
D gene: TRBD1
clone size: .
V gene: TRBV7-6
CDR3 protein: CASSPGTGIQYNEQFF
CDR3 DNA: TGTGCCAGCAGCCCCGGGACAGGGATCCAATACAATGAGCAGTTCTTC

J gene: TRBJ1-2
D gene: TRBD1
clone size: once
V gene: TRBV5-6
CDR3 protein: CASSLGDSPYGYTF
CDR3 DNA: TGTGCCAGCAGCTTGGGGGACAGCCCCTATGGCTACACCTTC

J gene: TRBJ2-2
D gene: .
clone size: .
V gene: TRBV5-1
CDR3 protein: CASSLQGHTGELFF
CDR3 DNA: TGCGCCAGCAGCTTACAGGGACACACCGGGGAGCTGTTTTTT

J gene: TRBJ2-7
D gene: .
clone size: .
V gene: TRBV7-6
CDR3 protein: CASTPGQGLHAYEQYF
CDR3 DNA: TGTGCCAGCACCCCAGGTCAGGGGCTTCACGCCTACGAGCAGTACTTC

J gene: TRBJ2-7
D gene: TRBD1
clone size: .
V gene: TRBV29-1
CDR3 protein: CSVAGTGTYEQYF
CDR3 DNA: TGCAGCGTTGCCGGGACAGGGACCTACGAGCAGTACTTC

J gene: TRBJ2-1
D gene: .
clone size: once
V gene: TRBV28
CDR3 protein: CASSPPELAYNEQFF
CDR3 DNA: TGTGCCAGCAGTCCCCCAGAGTTGGCTTACAATGAGCAGTTCTTC

J gene: TRBJ2-7
D gene: .
clone size: .
V gene: TRBV11-2
CDR3 protein: CASSSEDREGTYEQYF
CDR3 DNA: TGTGCCAGCAGCTCAGAGGACAGGGAGGGCACCTACGAGCAGTACTTC

J gene: TRBJ2-1
D gene: .
clone size: .
V gene: TRBV4-3
CDR3 protein: CASSQDWRQGGGNEQFF
CDR3 DNA: TGCGCCAGCAGCCAAGATTGGCGGCAGGGAGGTGGCAATGAGCAGTTCTTC

J gene: TRBJ2-2
D gene: TRBD1
clone size: .
V gene: TRBV7-3
CDR3 protein: CASSPPGQGGTGELFF
CDR3 DNA: TGTGCCAGCAGCCCTCCGGGACAGGGGGGCACCGGGGAGCTGTTTTTT

J gene: TRBJ2-1
D gene: TRBD1
clone size: few
V gene: TRBV10-1
CDR3 protein: CASSEPGGSEQFF
CDR3 DNA: TGCGCCAGCAGTGAGCCAGGGGGCAGTGAGCAGTTCTTC

J gene: TRBJ2-6
D gene: .
clone size: .
V gene: TRBV27
CDR3 protein: CASSYQPSGANVLTF
CDR3 DNA: TGTGCCAGCAGTTATCAGCCCTCTGGGGCCAACGTCCTGACTTTC

J gene: TRBJ2-5
D gene: .
clone size: .
V gene: TRBV6-1
CDR3 protein: CASSEPYRNQERTQYF
CDR3 DNA: TGTGCCAGCAGTGAACCTTACAGGAACCAAGAGCGGACCCAGTACTTC

J gene: TRBJ1-1
D gene: TRBD1
clone size: .
V gene: TRBV2
CDR3 protein: CASSEETGRLNTEAFF
CDR3 DNA: TGTGCCAGCAGTGAAGAGACAGGGAGGCTGAACACTGAAGCTTTCTTT

J gene: TRBJ1-2
D gene: .
clone size: .
V gene: TRBV28
CDR3 protein: CASSAGTYYGYTF
CDR3 DNA: TGTGCCAGCAGTGCCGGGACCTACTATGGCTACACCTTC

J gene: TRBJ2-3
D gene: .
clone size: few
V gene: TRBV27
CDR3 protein: CASSLVRTDTQYF
CDR3 DNA: TGTGCCAGCAGTTTAGTGCGCACAGATACGCAGTATTTT

J gene: TRBJ2-5
D gene: TRBD2
clone size: .
V gene: TRBV15
CDR3 protein: CATSSWTSGGRRETQYF
CDR3 DNA: TGTGCCACCAGCAGCTGGACTAGCGGGGGGAGGAGAGAGACCCAGTACTTC

J gene: TRBJ2-3
D gene: .
clone size: few
V gene: TRBV7-3
CDR3 protein: CASSLADTQYF
CDR3 DNA: TGTGCCAGCAGCTTAGCAGATACGCAGTATTTT

J gene: TRBJ2-3
D gene: .
clone size: once
V gene: TRBV27
CDR3 protein: CASRRVPLGTDTQYF
CDR3 DNA: TGTGCCAGCAGAAGGGTCCCGCTGGGCACAGATACGCAGTATTTT

J gene: TRBJ1-6
D gene: TRBD1
clone size: .
V gene: TRBV18
CDR3 protein: CASSPLRQGNSPLHF
CDR3 DNA: TGTGCCAGCTCACCTTTACGACAGGGGAATTCACCCCTCCACTTT

J gene: TRBJ1-4
D gene: .
clone size: .
V gene: TRBV6-1
CDR3 protein: CASSEAGWQKLFF
CDR3 DNA: TGTGCCAGCAGTGAAGCGGGGTGGCAAAAACTGTTTTTT

J gene: TRBJ2-1
D gene: TRBD2
clone size: .
V gene: TRBV7-3
CDR3 protein: CASSLSLAGGGEQFF
CDR3 DNA: TGTGCCAGCAGCTTGTCGCTAGCGGGAGGAGGTGAGCAGTTCTTC

J gene: TRBJ1-1
D gene: TRBD1
clone size: .
V gene: TRBV7-9
CDR3 protein: CASSLGTGSEAFF
CDR3 DNA: TGTGCCAGCAGCTTGGGGACAGGTTCTGAAGCTTTCTTT

J gene: TRBJ2-1
D gene: TRBD1
clone size: once
V gene: TRBV10-3
CDR3 protein: CAISERGQGFDEQFF
CDR3 DNA: TGTGCCATCAGTGAACGCGGACAGGGGTTCGATGAGCAGTTCTTC

J gene: TRBJ2-1
D gene: TRBD2
clone size: .
V gene: TRBV11-3
CDR3 protein: CASSPRLASYNEQFF
CDR3 DNA: TGTGCCAGCAGTCCCAGACTAGCGTCTTACAATGAGCAGTTCTTC

J gene: TRBJ1-1
D gene: TRBD1
clone size: .
V gene: TRBV6-4
CDR3 protein: CASSATGQGARTEAFF
CDR3 DNA: TGTGCCAGCAGTGCAACCGGGCAGGGGGCGAGGACTGAAGCTTTCTTT

J gene: TRBJ2-5
D gene: TRBD1
clone size: .
V gene: TRBV5-1
CDR3 protein: CASSWDSGETQYF
CDR3 DNA: TGCGCCAGCAGCTGGGACAGCGGAGAGACCCAGTACTTC

J gene: TRBJ2-3
D gene: TRBD2
clone size: .
V gene: TRBV5-4
CDR3 protein: CASSLRPAGGVDTQYF
CDR3 DNA: TGTGCCAGCAGCTTGCGCCCGGCGGGAGGGGTAGATACGCAGTATTTT

J gene: TRBJ1-1
D gene: .
clone size: .
V gene: TRBV7-9
CDR3 protein: CASSLLQGSTEAFF
CDR3 DNA: TGTGCCAGCAGCTTATTGCAGGGGAGCACTGAAGCTTTCTTT

J gene: TRBJ2-5
D gene: TRBD1
clone size: .
V gene: TRBV11-2
CDR3 protein: CASRPGQGATRGYQETQYF
CDR3 DNA: TGTGCCAGCAGACCGGGACAGGGGGCGACTAGAGGGTACCAAGAGACCCAGTACTTC

J gene: TRBJ2-1
D gene: TRBD1
clone size: .
V gene: TRBV27
CDR3 protein: CASSLRQGASYNEQFF
CDR3 DNA: TGTGCCAGCAGTCTTCGACAGGGGGCCTCCTACAATGAGCAGTTCTTC

J gene: TRBJ2-1
D gene: .
clone size: .
V gene: TRBV9
CDR3 protein: CASSVLLGPYNEQFF
CDR3 DNA: TGTGCCAGCAGCGTACTTTTAGGGCCCTACAATGAGCAGTTCTTC

J gene: TRBJ2-7
D gene: TRBD1
clone size: .
V gene: TRBV19
CDR3 protein: CASSKLGQGLYEQYF
CDR3 DNA: TGTGCCAGTAGTAAATTGGGACAGGGCCTCTACGAGCAGTACTTC

J gene: TRBJ2-5
D gene: .
clone size: .
V gene: TRBV2
CDR3 protein: CASQPGGKETQYF
CDR3 DNA: TGTGCCAGCCAGCCAGGGGGGAAAGAGACCCAGTACTTC